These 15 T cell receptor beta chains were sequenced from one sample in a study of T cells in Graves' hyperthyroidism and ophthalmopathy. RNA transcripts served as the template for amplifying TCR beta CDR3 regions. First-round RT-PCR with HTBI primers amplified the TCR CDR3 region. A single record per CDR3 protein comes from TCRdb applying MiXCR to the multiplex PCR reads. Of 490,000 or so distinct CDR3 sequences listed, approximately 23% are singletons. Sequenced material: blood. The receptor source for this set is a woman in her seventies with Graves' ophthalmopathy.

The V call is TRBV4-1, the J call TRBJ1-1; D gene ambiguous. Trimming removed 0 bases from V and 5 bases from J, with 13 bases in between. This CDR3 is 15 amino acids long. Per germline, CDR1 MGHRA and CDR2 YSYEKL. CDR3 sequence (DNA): TGCGCCAGCAGCCAAGATTTTGGGATTGTAACTGAAGCTTTCTTT. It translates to CASSQDFGIVTEAFF.

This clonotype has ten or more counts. The CDR3, as DNA: TGTGCCAGCGGAACGGGTTTGAACACTGAAGCTTTCTTT. Residues: CASGTGLNTEAFF. J is TRBJ1-1 and V is TRBV6-1, with D unresolved. The CDR3 covers 13 residues. Trimming left V 8 bases short and J 0 bases short, with 10 bases between. The germline gives CDR1 MNHNS, CDR2 SASEGT.

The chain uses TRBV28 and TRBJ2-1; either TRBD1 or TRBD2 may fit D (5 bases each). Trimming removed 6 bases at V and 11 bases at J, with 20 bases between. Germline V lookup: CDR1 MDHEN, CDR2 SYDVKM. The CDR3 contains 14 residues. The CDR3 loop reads CASSSGTLWMQQFF. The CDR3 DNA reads TGTGCCAGCAGCTCCGGGACCCTGTGGATGCAGCAGTTCTTC.

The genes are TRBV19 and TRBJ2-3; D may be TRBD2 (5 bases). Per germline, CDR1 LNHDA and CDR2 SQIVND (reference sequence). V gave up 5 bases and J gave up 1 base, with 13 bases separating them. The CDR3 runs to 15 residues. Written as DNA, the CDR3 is TGTGCCAGTAGTTTTGAGGGCTTCCGCACAGATACGCAGTATTTT. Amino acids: CASSFEGFRTDTQYF. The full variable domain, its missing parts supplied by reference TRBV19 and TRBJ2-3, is DGGITQSPKYLFRKEGQNVTLSCEQNLNHDAMYWYRQDPGQGLRLIYYSQIVNDFQKGDIAEGYSVSREKKESFPLTVTSAQKNPTAFYLCASSFEGFRTDTQYFGPGTRLTVL.

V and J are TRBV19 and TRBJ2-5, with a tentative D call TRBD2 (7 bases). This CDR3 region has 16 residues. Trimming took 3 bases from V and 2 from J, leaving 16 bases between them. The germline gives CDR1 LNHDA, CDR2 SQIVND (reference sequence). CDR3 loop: CASSIKTGGPQETQYF. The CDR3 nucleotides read TGTGCCAGTAGTATCAAAACGGGGGGCCCTCAAGAGACCCAGTACTTC.

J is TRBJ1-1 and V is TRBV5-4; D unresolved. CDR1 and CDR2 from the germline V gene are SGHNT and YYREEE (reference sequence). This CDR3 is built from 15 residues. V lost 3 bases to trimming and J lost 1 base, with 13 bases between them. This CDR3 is CASSSMSESNTEAFF. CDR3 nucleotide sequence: TGTGCCAGCAGCTCGATGTCCGAGTCGAACACTGAAGCTTTCTTT. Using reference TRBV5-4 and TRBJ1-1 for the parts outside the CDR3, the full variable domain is ETGVTQSPTHLIKTRGQQVTLRCSSQSGHNTVSWYQQALGQGPQFIFQYYREEENGRGNFPPRFSGLQFPNYSSELNVNALELDDSALYLCASSSMSESNTEAFFGQGTRLTVV.

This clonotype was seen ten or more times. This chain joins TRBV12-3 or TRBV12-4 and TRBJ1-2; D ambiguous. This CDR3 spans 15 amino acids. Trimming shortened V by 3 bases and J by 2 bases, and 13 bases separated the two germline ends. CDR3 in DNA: TGTGCCAGCAGTTTCTCCCTAGGCGAAAACTATGGCTACACCTTC. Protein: CASSFSLGENYGYTF.

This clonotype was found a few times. For the CDR3, the DNA is TGTGCCAGCAGTTCCCGGTCCTATAACTATGGCTACACCTTC. Protein: CASSSRSYNYGYTF. The chain has TRBV12-3 or TRBV12-4 and TRBJ1-2; no reliable D call. The CDR3 sequence is 14 residues long. With 4 bases removed from V and 1 base from J, the gap between germline ends came to 10 bases.

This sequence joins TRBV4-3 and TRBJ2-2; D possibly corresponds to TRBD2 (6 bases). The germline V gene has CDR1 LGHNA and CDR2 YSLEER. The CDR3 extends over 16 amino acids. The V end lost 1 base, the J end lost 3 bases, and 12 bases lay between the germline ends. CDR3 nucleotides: TGCGCCAGCAGCCAAGCAGTAGGGAGGCACACCGGGGAGCTGTTTTTT. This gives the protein CASSQAVGRHTGELFF.

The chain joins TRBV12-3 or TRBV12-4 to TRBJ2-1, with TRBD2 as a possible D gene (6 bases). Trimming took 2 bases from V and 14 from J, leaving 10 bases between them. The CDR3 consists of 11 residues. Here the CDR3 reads CASSLRGEEFF. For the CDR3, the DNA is TGTGCCAGCAGTTTAAGAGGGGAGGAGTTCTTC.

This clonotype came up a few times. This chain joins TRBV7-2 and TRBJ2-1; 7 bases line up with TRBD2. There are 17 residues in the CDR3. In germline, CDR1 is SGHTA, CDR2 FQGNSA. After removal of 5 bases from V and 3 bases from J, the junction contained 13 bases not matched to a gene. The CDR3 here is CASSLSRGSGVYNEQFF. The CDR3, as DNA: TGTGCCAGCAGCCTCTCAAGAGGAAGCGGGGTCTACAATGAGCAGTTCTTC.

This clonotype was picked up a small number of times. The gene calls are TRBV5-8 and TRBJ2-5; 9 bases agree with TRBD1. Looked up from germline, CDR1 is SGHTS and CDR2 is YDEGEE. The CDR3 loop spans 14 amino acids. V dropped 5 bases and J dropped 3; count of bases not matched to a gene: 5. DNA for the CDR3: TGTGCCAGCAGAAAAACAGGGGGCGAAGAGACCCAGTACTTC. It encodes CASRKTGGEETQYF.

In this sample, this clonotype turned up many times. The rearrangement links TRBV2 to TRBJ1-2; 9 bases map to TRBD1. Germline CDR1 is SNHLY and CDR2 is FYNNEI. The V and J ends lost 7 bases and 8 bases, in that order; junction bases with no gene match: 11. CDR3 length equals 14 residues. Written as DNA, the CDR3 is TGTGCCAGCACCATCGGGGGTACAGGGGGCGGCTACACCTTC. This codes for CASTIGGTGGGYTF.

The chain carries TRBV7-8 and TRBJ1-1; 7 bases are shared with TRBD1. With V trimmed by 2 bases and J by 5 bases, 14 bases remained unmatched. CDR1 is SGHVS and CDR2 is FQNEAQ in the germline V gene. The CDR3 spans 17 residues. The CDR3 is CASSLSNPRQGRTEAFF. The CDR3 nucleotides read TGTGCCAGCAGCTTATCTAACCCGAGACAGGGAAGGACTGAAGCTTTCTTT.

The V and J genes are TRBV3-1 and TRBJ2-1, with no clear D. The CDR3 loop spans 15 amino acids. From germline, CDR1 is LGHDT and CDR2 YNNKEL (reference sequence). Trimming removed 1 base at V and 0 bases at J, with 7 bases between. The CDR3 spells CASSQGSGSYNEQFF. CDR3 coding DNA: TGTGCCAGCAGCCAAGGGTCAGGCTCCTACAATGAGCAGTTCTTC.